This T cell receptor beta chain was identified in a study of T cell responses to AZD1222 COVID-19 vaccine (dated by TCRdb to the early 2020s). For context, the study as a whole: Because spike-specific TCR depth and breadth did not differ between the two schedules, AZD1222 recipients who got a second dose at roughly 4 weeks were pooled with those who got a second dose at roughly 12 weeks. Enrollment into the trials was organized by age into subgroups of 18-55, 56-69 and 70-plus years, and those subgroups contained approximately 160, 26 and 62 TCR-sequenced participants, respectively. A total of approximately 240 trial participants underwent TCR sequencing, of whom about 210 received two doses of AZD1222 and about 25 received two doses of the MenACWY control vaccine.

Per the publication, the time point label means: baseline before first vaccination. Vaccinee samples were obtained from the UK trials COV001 and COV002, which included a single-blind randomized controlled phase 2/3 trial of AZD1222 (ChAdOx1 nCoV-19) in healthy adults. Trial participant PBMC samples were collected at day 0 and day 28 after the second dose for TCRbeta chain sequencing. The junction carries 8 bases between V and J, which are trimmed by 3 bases and 6 bases respectively. Via the germline V gene, CDR1 is MDHEN and CDR2 SYDVKM. CDR3 length: 12 amino acids, cysteine to phenylalanine. Only the CDR3 DNA is retained, 36 bases long and in frame from the first base. Worth noting for this clone: No antigen is known for it. No base-level quality is on record; no much larger clone is a single base apart.

Study-level results and caveats: In the small 56-69-year group, the increase in depth fell short of significance, most likely because of low power. After two AZD1222 doses, both the breadth and the depth of spike-specific TCRs were significantly higher than at day 0 and than in MenACWY recipients. Nearly half of unique spike-specific TCRs reportedly recognized epitopes outside regions mutated in the B.1.351 and B.1.1.7 variants. The whole spike protein was spanned by vaccine-associated CD4 TCRs, and dominant responses were seen in regions 160-218 and 743-854. Participants were mostly white British, with more females than males. The authors suggested clonal diversity may have been underestimated. Because no day 14 peak-response samples were available, repertoires were characterized only after the peak T cell response. Conclusions about previously exposed vaccinees are limited, since just five to seven AZD1222 recipients were seropositive for SARS-CoV-2 at baseline.

The CDR3 regions of human TCRbeta chains were subjected to immunosequencing. On the authors' methods: Repertoire TCRs were matched against a reference library of SARS-CoV-2-specific TCRs generated with the MIRA antigen-specificity platform. Breadth was defined as the fraction of unique TCRs that were SARS-CoV-2-associated. Depth was defined as the fraction of total T cells that were SARS-CoV-2-associated. Using the MIRA data, each spike-specific TCR was assigned both to the spike region to which the TCR was reactive and to a CD4 or CD8 class. Log10-transformed breadth and depth values were compared by one-way ANOVA with Sidak's multiple comparisons tests. Drawn from immuneACCESS, this table holds only the in-frame rearrangements with V and J called that TCRdb kept. Clones are partly lost; checked studies trace under half to an unresolved V gene and leave the rest unexplained. V and J calls and clone size come straight from that table; D and trimming were deduced from the DNA. Counted in this sample were 85,000 to 120,000 clones; 70% to 90% of them appeared once. Approximately 5.1% of the sample goes to the ten largest clones.

Material: peripheral blood, obtained on day 0 of AZD1222 vaccination. The TCR comes from an adult in good health. The rearrangement joined TRBV28 to TRBJ1-2, with no D gene named confidently. The CDR3 loop reads CASSFGVDGYTF. The DNA sequence is as follows: TGTGCCAGCAGTTTCGGGGTTGATGGCTACACCTTC.